This T cell receptor (beta chain) appears in the sequencing data of a study of OX40 agonist ivuxolimab in advanced cancers. Study-level information: Clinicians treated patients with ivuxolimab, an agonistic anti-OX40 (CD134) antibody.

Here immunoSEQ multiplex PCR was the method, and the copy in TCRdb shows in-frame clones only, minus some. Counted here are about 31,000 clones, 82% occurring once; the ten biggest clones make up less than 25%. The V gene's germline CDR1 is SNHLY and CDR2 FYNNEI. The J segment lost 3 bases and the V segment lost 3 bases, leaving 4 bases of the junction unmatched. The CDR3 has 16 amino acids. The specimen was CD4+ or CD8+ T cells sorted from blood, collected in a trial of the OX40 agonist ivuxolimab. This sequence joins TRBV2 and TRBJ2-5, with 13 bases lining up with TRBD2. The clonotype comes from an adult with an advanced solid tumor such as melanoma, head and neck, liver or kidney cancer. Here the CDR3 reads CASSEGTSGAKETQYF. The CDR3, as DNA: TGTGCCAGCAGTGAGGGGACTAGCGGGGCCAAAGAGACCCAGTACTTC.